This T cell receptor (beta chain) was recovered during a study of blood T cell repertoires in COVID-19. Overall study: Both acute and convalescent COVID-19 samples were obtained from the United States, Italy and Spain. In each case, the material was cDNA or gDNA derived from T cells, B-cell-depleted T cells, or PBMCs.

The study drew participants aged about 18 to 90 years from approximately 23 US areas. This table comes from immunoSEQ multiplex PCR, and its TCRdb copy is limited to in-frame clones, with some not included. This sample has approximately 280,000 clones, with 85% found just once. CDR1 MDHEN and CDR2 SYDVKM come from the germline V gene. The V segment lost 7 bases and the J segment 5 bases; nucleotides outside the gene matches: 9. There are 14 residues in the CDR3. The TCR comes from a woman aged 45-65 years who had recovered from COVID-19. Specimen: PBMCs or T cells enriched from blood (not recorded which). The chain joins TRBV28 to TRBJ1-1; TRBD1 agrees at 8 bases. The CDR3 DNA sequence: TGTGCCAGCACCTTGGGCAGGGGGCGAACTGAAGCTTTCTTT. Its protein product is CASTLGRGRTEAFF.